Listed here are 27 T cell receptor beta chains from one sample, sequenced in a study of Ad26.COV2.S vaccination and SARS-CoV-2 variants. TCRdb's table, derived via immunoSEQ multiplex PCR, lists solely in-frame clones and lacks some. The sample has about 350,000 clones; about 91% are singletons. The starting material was peripheral blood, obtained after recovery from COVID-19. The receptors come from a human donor who had recovered from COVID-19.

The V gene is TRBV7-9, the J gene TRBJ2-7, with D unclear. Looked up from germline, CDR1 is SEHNR and CDR2 is FQNEAQ (reference sequence). With 5 bases removed from V and 0 bases from J, the gap between germline ends came to 14 bases. There are 15 residues in the CDR3. For the CDR3, the DNA is TGTGCCAGCAGCCTCCGACACCCGGACTCCTACGAGCAGTACTTC. Encoded protein: CASSLRHPDSYEQYF.

The CDR3 DNA is TGTGCCAGCAGTTTTTACTACGAGCAGTACTTC. Protein product: CASSFYYEQYF. The chain links TRBV12-3 or TRBV12-4 to TRBJ2-7; the D is unclear. The CDR3 is 11 amino acids. Trimming shortened V by 3 bases and J by 3 bases, and 3 bases separated the two germline ends.

The chain is built from TRBV5-5 and TRBJ2-1; D is ambiguous. V was clipped by 0 bases and J by 0 bases, with 7 bases between them. Germline lookup yields CDR1 SGHKS and CDR2 YYEKEE (reference sequence). The CDR3 is made up of 15 amino acids. For the CDR3, the DNA is TGTGCCAGCAGCTTGGAATCCAGCTCCTACAATGAGCAGTTCTTC. As protein: CASSLESSSYNEQFF.

The chain links TRBV5-4 to TRBJ2-2; D gene unclear. CDR3 size: 14 residues. Per the germline V gene, CDR1 is SGHNT and CDR2 is YYREEE (reference sequence). V dropped 1 base and J dropped 2 bases, with 6 bases sitting between them. CDR3 in DNA: TGTGCCAGCAGCTTGAGGGTTAACACCGGGGAGCTGTTTTTT. Encoded protein: CASSLRVNTGELFF. Full variable domain (outside the CDR3, taken from reference TRBV5-4 and TRBJ2-2): ETGVTQSPTHLIKTRGQQVTLRCSSQSGHNTVSWYQQALGQGPQFIFQYYREEENGRGNFPPRFSGLQFPNYSSELNVNALELDDSALYLCASSLRVNTGELFFGEGSRLTVL.

The chain links TRBV12-5 to TRBJ1-1; 11 bases match TRBD1. The V gene's germline CDR1 is LGHNT and CDR2 FRNRAP. V was pared by 3 bases and J by 1 base, with 10 bases of the junction left unmatched. The CDR3 sequence is 18 residues long. CDR3 sequence reads: CASGFGLGQGAGNTEAFF. CDR3 nucleotide sequence: TGTGCTAGTGGTTTCGGTCTCGGACAGGGGGCAGGGAACACTGAAGCTTTCTTT.

This rearrangement joins TRBV7-6 to TRBJ2-1; tentative D call: TRBD2 (5 bases). Trimming stripped 0 bases from V and 1 base from J, with 7 bases between. This CDR3 is built from 15 residues. CDR1 and CDR2 from the germline V gene are SGHVS and FNYEAQ. As DNA, the CDR3 is TGTGCCAGCAGCTTAGCTCCGGGGTCCTACAATGAGCAGTTCTTC. This translates into CASSLAPGSYNEQFF.

CDR3 nucleotide sequence: TGTGCCAGCAGCACGCTAGCGCCAGATACAGATACGCAGTATTTT. Protein sequence: CASSTLAPDTDTQYF. The rearrangement joins TRBV7-9 to TRBJ2-3, with TRBD2 as a possible D gene (6 bases). In germline, CDR1 is SEHNR, CDR2 FQNEAQ (reference sequence). The CDR3 contains 15 residues. V gave up 5 bases and J gave up 3 bases, with 15 bases separating them.

The V and J genes are TRBV27 and TRBJ1-5; no firm D call. Between the trimmed V and J ends, which lost 1 base and 6 bases, there was a span of 7 bases. Looked up from germline, CDR1 is MNHEY and CDR2 is SMNVEV (reference sequence). The CDR3 extends over 13 amino acids. CDR3 nucleotides: TGTGCCAGCAGTTTATATTCCGGTCAGCCCCAGCATTTT. Its protein product is CASSLYSGQPQHF.

A remark on this clone: In the same sample, other DNA sequences code for this CDR3. The chain uses TRBV5-8 and TRBJ1-2; D is possibly TRBD1 (5 bases). The CDR3 extends over 14 amino acids. CDR1 and CDR2 (germline): SGHTS, YDEGEE. Between the trimmed V and J ends, which lost 4 bases and 1 base, there was a span of 11 bases. In nucleotides, the CDR3 is TGTGCCAGCAGCCGGGGACGGATTAACTATGGCTACACCTTC. This encodes CASSRGRINYGYTF. Supplemented by reference TRBV5-8 and TRBJ1-2, the full variable domain reads EAGVTQSPTHLIKTRGQQATLRCSPISGHTSVYWYQQALGLGLQFLLWYDEGEERNRGNFPPRFSGRQFPNYSSELNVNALELEDSALYLCASSRGRINYGYTFGSGTRLTVV.

V gene TRBV21-1 combines with J gene TRBJ1-5. TRBV21-1 is designated a pseudogene. The CDR3 is 15 residues long. This CDR3 is CASSFVLVSNQPQHF. For the CDR3, the DNA is TGTGCCAGCAGCTTCGTTTTAGTTAGCAATCAGCCCCAGCATTTT.

This clone has only one observation. The rearrangement uses TRBV6-7 and TRBJ2-1, with D perhaps TRBD2 (6 bases). TRBV6-7 is noted as an ORF with a role that remains uncertain. The CDR3 spans 14 residues. The V end was cut by 11 bases, the J end by 3 bases, with 17 bases between. The CDR3 sequence is CARPGTHDYNEQFF. CDR3 nucleotide sequence: TGTGCCCGCCCCGGGACTCACGACTACAATGAGCAGTTCTTC.

Regarding this clone: Within the sample, other DNA sequences also encode this same CDR3. The chain uses TRBV5-4 and TRBJ2-5; tentatively, D is TRBD2 (6 bases). V gave up 4 bases and J gave up 1 base, with 8 bases separating them. CDR3 size: 13 residues. The germline CDR1 and CDR2 sequences are SGHNT and YYREEE (reference sequence). In DNA, the CDR3 is TGTGCCAGCAGCCGGGACTCCCAAGAGACCCAGTACTTC. Residues: CASSRDSQETQYF.

This sequence joins TRBV5-8 and TRBJ2-7; D unclear. CDR1 and CDR2 (germline): SGHTS, YDEGEE. V lost 6 bases, J lost 4 bases, and 5 bases lay in between. The CDR3 has 10 amino acids. CDR3 sequence (DNA): TGTGCCAGCAATCCGTACGAGCAGTACTTC. It codes for CASNPYEQYF.

The rearrangement joins TRBV11-2 to TRBJ2-7; D uncertain. Germline lookup yields CDR1 SGHAT and CDR2 FQNNGV. Trimming removed 7 bases at V and 2 bases at J, with 15 bases between. This CDR3 is 14 amino acids long. The CDR3 protein is CASTPMDGTYEQYF. DNA for the CDR3: TGTGCCAGCACCCCGATGGACGGTACCTACGAGCAGTACTTC.

J is TRBJ1-1 and V is TRBV6-2 or TRBV6-3; TRBD1 is a possible D gene (5 bases). The CDR3 is 15 amino acids. Trimming removed 5 bases from V and 1 base from J, with 14 bases in between. Germline V gives CDR1 MNHEY, CDR2 SVGEGT. The CDR3 nucleotides read TGTGCCAGCAGTAACCCGGGGGACGGGAACACTGAAGCTTTCTTT. This gives the protein CASSNPGDGNTEAFF.

This clone was recorded once. The chain joins TRBV2 to TRBJ1-6; D is unclear. This CDR3 has 13 amino acids. CDR1 is SNHLY and CDR2 is FYNNEI in the germline V gene. Trimming removed 1 base at V and 10 bases at J, with 8 bases between. The CDR3 sequence is CASSEGLVSPLHF. In DNA form, the CDR3 reads TGTGCCAGCAGTGAAGGTCTCGTCTCACCCCTCCACTTT.

V usage is TRBV9 and J usage is TRBJ2-2; no definite D call. Germline lookup yields CDR1 SGDLS and CDR2 YYNGEE. This CDR3 is built from 14 residues. With 4 bases removed from V and 2 bases from J, the gap between germline ends came to 9 bases. CDR3 loop: CASSIGPNTGELFF. In DNA form, the CDR3 reads TGTGCCAGCAGCATCGGACCTAACACCGGGGAGCTGTTTTTT.

V usage is TRBV21-1 and J usage is TRBJ2-2. TRBV21-1 is deemed a pseudogene. The CDR3 contains 15 residues. The CDR3 is CASSKGTENTGELFF. The CDR3, as DNA: TGTGCCAGCAGCAAAGGGACGGAGAACACCGGGGAGCTGTTTTTT.

V and J are TRBV18 and TRBJ1-1; 8 bases line up with TRBD1. CDR1 and CDR2 from the germline V gene are KGHSH and LQKENI. The CDR3 contains 15 residues. Trimming took 3 bases from V and 4 from J; bases not matched to a gene: 7. The CDR3, as DNA: TGTGCCAGCTCACCCCCGACAGGGGTTGGCACTGAAGCTTTCTTT. It translates to CASSPPTGVGTEAFF.

V gene TRBV5-8 combines with J gene TRBJ2-3, with TRBD2 as a possible D gene (5 bases). CDR1 and CDR2 (germline): SGHTS, YDEGEE. The ends were cut back, 2 bases at V and 3 bases at J, with 7 bases in the middle. The CDR3 spans 13 residues. This CDR3 is CASSFGETDTQYF. As DNA, the CDR3 is TGTGCCAGCAGCTTCGGGGAAACAGATACGCAGTATTTT.

Comments on this clone: One junction end disagrees with the germline gene, perhaps due to a read error. This chain uses TRBV18 with TRBJ2-7; D is unresolved. The CDR3 spans 13 residues. The V gene's germline CDR1 is KGHSH and CDR2 LQKENI. The CDR3 DNA is TGTGCCGGCTCGTCGGGCGACCCCTACGAGCAGTACTTC. Translation: CAGSSGDPYEQYF.

The gene calls are TRBV2 and TRBJ2-7; D call uncertain. From germline, CDR1 is SNHLY and CDR2 FYNNEI. The germline V and J ends were trimmed by 4 bases and 1 base, with 5 bases remaining between them. The CDR3 is 12 residues long. The CDR3 bases are TGTGCCAGCAGTGGACTTTCCTACGAGCAGTACTTC. It specifies CASSGLSYEQYF.

The gene calls are TRBV9 and TRBJ1-2; 9 bases are a match to TRBD1. Germline CDR1 SGDLS, CDR2 YYNGEE. V gave up 4 bases and J gave up 2 bases; unmatched junction bases: 9. The CDR3 covers 16 residues. CDR3 DNA: TGTGCCAGCAGCCTCCCCCGGACAGGGGAGAACTATGGCTACACCTTC. Translation: CASSLPRTGENYGYTF. Variable domain in full (rest from reference TRBV9 and TRBJ1-2): DSGVTQTPKHLITATGQRVTLRCSPRSGDLSVYWYQQSLDQGLQFLIQYYNGEERAKGNILERFSAQQFPDLHSELNLSSLELGDSALYFCASSLPRTGENYGYTFGSGTRLTVV.

The chain couples TRBV3-1 (or the pseudogene TRBV3-2) to TRBJ2-1; 8 bases map to TRBD2. With V trimmed by 7 bases and J by 3 bases, 5 bases remained unmatched. Germline V gene data show CDR1 as LGHDT and CDR2 as YNNKEL (reference sequence). This CDR3 is 14 amino acids long. CDR3 in amino acids: CASTLAGSYNEQFF. The CDR3 nucleotides read TGTGCCAGCACCTTAGCGGGGAGCTACAATGAGCAGTTCTTC.

The chain links TRBV12-5 to TRBJ1-2, with 7 bases identical to TRBD1. Trimming took 9 bases from V and 3 from J; bases not matched to a gene: 7. There are 13 residues in the CDR3. From germline, CDR1 is LGHNT and CDR2 FRNRAP. The CDR3 reads CASGTAQYYGYTF. CDR3 sequence (DNA): TGTGCTAGCGGGACAGCCCAATACTATGGCTACACCTTC. The full variable domain, rest sourced from reference TRBV12-5 and TRBJ1-2, is DARVTQTPRHKVTEMGQEVTMRCQPILGHNTVFWYRQTMMQGLELLAYFRNRAPLDDSGMPKDRFSAEMPDATLATLKIQPSEPRDSAVYFCASGTAQYYGYTFGSGTRLTVV.

V usage is TRBV2 and J usage is TRBJ1-6, with a possible D match to TRBD1 (5 bases). Germline CDR1 reads SNHLY; CDR2 reads FYNNEI. The ends were cut back, 3 bases at V and 5 bases at J, with 11 bases in the middle. The CDR3 extends over 15 amino acids. CDR3 amino acids: CASSEGRVNNSPLHF. The CDR3 coding sequence is TGTGCCAGCAGTGAGGGGCGGGTGAATAATTCACCCCTCCACTTT.

The chain couples TRBV6-5 to TRBJ2-7; a weak D match, TRBD1 (5 bases). Looked up from germline, CDR1 is MNHEY and CDR2 is SVGAGI. Trimming pared 5 bases from V and 5 bases from J, leaving 19 bases between. The CDR3 spans 15 residues. The DNA of the CDR3 is TGTGCCAGCAGTACCTCTCAGGGAAGGTCGAACGAGCAGTACTTC. It codes for CASSTSQGRSNEQYF.